A selection of T cell receptor beta chains follows, all from one sample in a study of shared clonotypes between healthy human individuals. TCRdb's copy holds only in-frame clones and misses some; the assay was immunoSEQ multiplex PCR. Here the sample spans under 2.5 million clones, around 90% being singletons. Sequencing used naive CD4+ T cells from PBMCs. These receptors all stem from a man between 18 and 35 years old in good health. Some clones in this sample may be carry-over from other donors' samples. The CDR3 runs from the conserved cysteine through the conserved F or W. D genes are given only for firm matches. Clone size is stated in some rows and not others, as once, few, many or a class when expanded.

TRBJ2-2 | - | TRBD2 | TRBV5-5 | CASSLRLARDTGELFF | TGTGCCAGCAGCTTGAGACTAGCCCGTGACACCGGGGAGCTGTTTTTT
TRBJ1-5 | few | TRBD1 | TRBV30 | CAWSAGQYNQPQHF | TGTGCCTGGAGTGCGGGACAGTACAATCAGCCCCAGCATTTT
TRBJ2-7 | - | - | TRBV19 | CASRLQGRGSYEQYF | TGTGCCAGTAGACTACAGGGACGCGGATCCTACGAGCAGTACTTC
TRBJ2-7 | - | TRBD2 | TRBV6-5 | CASRLGPSGAYEQYF | TGTGCCAGCAGACTAGGACCTAGCGGAGCCTACGAGCAGTACTTC
TRBJ2-7 | - | - | TRBV11-2 | CASSLGLPLEQYF | TGTGCCAGCAGCTTAGGACTCCCCCTCGAGCAGTACTTC
TRBJ2-1 | - | TRBD1 | TRBV10-1 | CASSGQAYNEQFF | TGCGCCAGCAGCGGACAGGCCTACAATGAGCAGTTCTTC
TRBJ2-1 | - | TRBD2 | TRBV4-2 | CASSPRLELAATSSYNEQFF | TGTGCCAGCAGCCCGCGGTTGGAACTAGCGGCGACAAGCTCCTACAATGAGCAGTTCTTC
TRBJ2-1 | - | - | TRBV11-3 | CASSLDRVRNEQFF | TGTGCCAGCAGCTTAGATCGTGTGAGGAATGAGCAGTTCTTC
TRBJ2-3 | - | - | TRBV9 | CASSVATVTSTDTQYF | TGTGCCAGCAGCGTAGCTACAGTCACTAGCACAGATACGCAGTATTTT
TRBJ1-2 | - | TRBD1 | TRBV5-1 | CASSRGTDYGYTF | TGCGCCAGCAGCCGAGGGACAGACTATGGCTACACCTTC
TRBJ2-7 | - | - | TRBV5-1 | CASSQIDALVGEQYF | TGCGCCAGCAGCCAAATAGACGCACTGGTAGGGGAGCAGTACTTC
TRBJ1-5 | - | TRBD1 | TRBV7-2 | CASSFSGTGMGQPQHF | TGTGCCAGCAGTTTTTCCGGGACAGGGATGGGACAGCCCCAGCATTTT
TRBJ1-3 | - | - | TRBV18 | CASSPGKSSGNTIYF | TGTGCCAGCTCACCTGGAAAGAGCTCTGGAAACACCATATATTTT
TRBJ2-2 | - | - | TRBV2 | CASKLVAGELFF | TGTGCCAGCAAACTCGTGGCCGGGGAGCTGTTTTTT
TRBJ2-2 | - | - | TRBV11-2 | CASSLRDGYTGELFF | TGTGCCAGCAGCTTAAGGGACGGCTACACCGGGGAGCTGTTTTTT
TRBJ2-3 | - | - | TRBV7-2 | CASSLTGTGTDTQYF | TGTGCCAGCAGCTTAACCGGGACCGGTACAGATACGCAGTATTTT
TRBJ2-5 | - | TRBD1 | TRBV4-3 | CASSLVPVTGLETQYF | TGCGCCAGCAGCCTCGTGCCAGTGACAGGGCTAGAGACCCAGTACTTC
TRBJ2-2 | - | TRBD2 | TRBV28 | CASSLGTSEKELFF | TGTGCCAGCAGTCTCGGGACTAGCGAAAAAGAGCTGTTTTTT
TRBJ2-2 | - | TRBD2 | TRBV28 | CASSFGVVGLAGFNTGELFF | TGTGCCAGCAGTTTTGGGGTCGTAGGACTAGCGGGATTTAACACCGGGGAGCTGTTTTTT
TRBJ1-4 | - | TRBD1 | TRBV7-6 | CASSFATGRAEKLFF | TGTGCCAGCAGCTTTGCGACAGGGAGAGCCGAAAAACTGTTTTTT
TRBJ2-7 | - | - | TRBV19 | CASSIKFGGTYEQYF | TGTGCCAGTAGTATAAAATTCGGCGGCACCTACGAGCAGTACTTC
TRBJ2-1 | - | - | TRBV10-1 | CASSRGNEQFF | TGCGCCAGCAGCAGGGGAAATGAGCAGTTCTTC
TRBJ2-4 | - | - | TRBV4-1 | CASSQGGPRAELAKNIQYF | TGCGCCAGCAGCCAAGGAGGCCCCCGGGCAGAACTAGCCAAAAACATTCAGTACTTC
TRBJ2-7 | - | - | TRBV7-2 | CASSLILGGSEQYF | TGTGCCAGCAGCTTAATTTTAGGCGGCAGTGAGCAGTACTTC
TRBJ1-2 | - | - | TRBV5-3 | CARSFWGPIYTF | TGTGCCAGAAGCTTCTGGGGTCCCATCTACACCTTC
TRBJ1-5 | - | - | TRBV7-9 | CASSPWGIQVNQPQHF | TGTGCCAGCAGCCCCTGGGGTATACAGGTGAATCAGCCCCAGCATTTT
TRBJ1-4 | - | - | TRBV29-1 | CSVAYSGFEKLFF | TGCAGCGTTGCGTACAGCGGATTTGAAAAACTGTTTTTT
TRBJ1-4 | - | TRBD1 | TRBV4-1 | CASRRPTGGKTNEKLFF | TGCGCCAGCAGACGACCGACAGGGGGGAAAACTAATGAAAAACTGTTTTTT
TRBJ1-4 | once | - | TRBV2 | CASSDRVGGEKLFF | TGTGCCAGCAGTGACCGGGTAGGAGGTGAAAAACTGTTTTTT
TRBJ2-1 | - | - | TRBV29-1 | CSVRGLAPYNEQFF | TGCAGCGTACGAGGGCTAGCGCCCTACAATGAGCAGTTCTTC
TRBJ2-1 | - | TRBD2 | TRBV5-1 | CASSSSGSTYNEQFF | TGCGCCAGCAGCTCTAGCGGGAGTACTTACAATGAGCAGTTCTTC
TRBJ2-1 | - | TRBD2 | TRBV28 | CASSSPGTSAYNEQFF | TGTGCCAGCAGTTCACCCGGGACTAGCGCCTACAATGAGCAGTTCTTC
TRBJ2-5 | - | - | TRBV6-5 | CASSFQGTGETQYF | TGTGCCAGCAGTTTCCAGGGGACGGGGGAGACCCAGTACTTC
TRBJ2-3 | - | TRBD2 | TRBV28 | CASSVTGGSTDTQYF | TGTGCCAGCAGCGTCACCGGGGGGAGCACAGATACGCAGTATTTT
TRBJ1-1 | few | - | TRBV28 | CASRDLGTEAFF | TGTGCCAGCAGGGACCTGGGGACTGAAGCTTTCTTT
TRBJ2-7 | - | - | TRBV12-5 | CASGSYYEQYF | TGTGCTAGTGGTTCTTACTACGAGCAGTACTTC
TRBJ2-7 | - | - | TRBV28 | CASSSHDLIYEQYF | TGTGCCAGCAGTTCCCATGATTTGATCTACGAGCAGTACTTC
TRBJ2-2 | - | - | TRBV18 | CASSPRSTDTGELFF | TGTGCCAGCTCACCGCGGAGCACGGACACCGGGGAGCTGTTTTTT
TRBJ1-1 | - | - | TRBV7-6 | CASSLALGLNTEAFF | TGTGCCAGCAGCTTAGCGCTAGGGCTCAACACTGAAGCTTTCTTT
TRBJ2-7 | - | - | TRBV11-3 | CASSPRDRFYEQYF | TGTGCCAGCAGCCCCCGGGACCGATTTTACGAGCAGTACTTC
TRBJ1-1 | - | - | TRBV6-6 | CASSPSGVGTEAFF | TGTGCCAGCAGCCCATCGGGGGTTGGCACTGAAGCTTTCTTT
TRBJ2-3 | - | - | TRBV5-1 | CASSALVTPTDTQYF | TGCGCCAGCAGCGCCTTGGTGACTCCGACAGATACGCAGTATTTT
TRBJ2-3 | - | TRBD2 | TRBV9 | CASSWTSGSSTDTQYF | TGTGCCAGCAGCTGGACTAGCGGATCTAGCACAGATACGCAGTATTTT
TRBJ1-1 | - | - | TRBV5-1 | CASSLEGWAQGTEAFF | TGCGCCAGCAGCTTGGAGGGGTGGGCCCAGGGCACTGAAGCTTTCTTT
TRBJ1-4 | - | - | TRBV4-1 | CASSQLGFNEKLFF | TGCGCCAGCAGCCAACTGGGATTTAATGAAAAACTGTTTTTT
TRBJ2-7 | - | - | TRBV4-1 | CASSQVIGIHEQYF | TGCGCCAGCAGCCAAGTAATAGGGATCCACGAGCAGTACTTC
TRBJ1-4 | - | TRBD1 | TRBV28 | CASRRRAGTGHEKLFF | TGTGCCAGCAGACGTCGAGCCGGGACAGGGCATGAAAAACTGTTTTTT
TRBJ2-7 | - | - | TRBV28 | CASSRQAYEQYF | TGTGCCAGCAGTCGACAGGCCTACGAGCAGTACTTC
TRBJ1-2 | once | TRBD1 | TRBV28 | CASSVNQNRGSNYGYTF | TGTGCCAGCAGCGTGAATCAGAACAGGGGGTCCAACTATGGCTACACCTTC
TRBJ1-1 | - | - | TRBV5-1 | CASSLALGSSGTEAFF | TGCGCCAGCAGCTTGGCCCTGGGGTCGTCCGGGACTGAAGCTTTCTTT
TRBJ2-3 | - | - | TRBV5-8 | CASSFRRIVTSTDTQYF | TGTGCCAGCAGCTTTCGCAGGATAGTAACTAGCACAGATACGCAGTATTTT
TRBJ2-5 | - | - | TRBV7-9 | CASSLNRGAQTQYF | TGTGCCAGCAGCTTAAATCGGGGGGCGCAGACCCAGTACTTC
TRBJ1-4 | few | - | TRBV29-1 | CSVEATGEKLFF | TGCAGCGTTGAAGCCACAGGGGAAAAACTGTTTTTT
TRBJ1-4 | - | TRBD1 | TRBV19 | CASKDRGGGEKLFF | TGTGCCAGTAAGGACAGGGGAGGTGGTGAAAAACTGTTTTTT
TRBJ2-5 | - | - | TRBV9 | CASSVDQGGLETQYF | TGTGCCAGCAGCGTAGATCAGGGGGGACTAGAGACCCAGTACTTC
TRBJ2-5 | - | - | TRBV20-1 | CSAVRGETQYF | TGCAGTGCTGTACGAGGGGAGACCCAGTACTTC